One and the same sample provided the 9 T cell receptor beta chains below, sequenced in a study of blood T cells in healthy people across ages. The second PCR ran about 6 to 12 cycles with a sample-barcoded 5' primer and J-beta primers. TCRdb processed the 5' RACE reads anew with MiXCR; each CDR3 protein has one entry. The sample contains about 1.4 million distinct CDR3 sequences, approximately 63% of which appear only once. The material sequenced was blood. The receptors here all came from a man younger than 35 in good health.

The chain has TRBV20-1 and TRBJ2-1, with 8 nucleotides matching TRBD1. There are 16 residues in the CDR3. The germline gives CDR1 DFQATT, CDR2 SNEGSKA (reference sequence). V was pared by 0 bases and J by 7 bases, with 11 bases of the junction left unmatched. For the CDR3, the DNA is TGCAGTGCTAGAGATCCCCGACAGGGGCAGGGAAATGAGCAGTTCTTC. Its translation: CSARDPRQGQGNEQFF.

Comment on this clonotype: At one boundary the junction diverges from the germline segment, which might be a read error. The chain couples TRBV7-9 to TRBJ2-3; D is perhaps TRBD2 (6 bases). The CDR3 contains 14 residues. Germline loops: CDR1 SEHNR, CDR2 FQNEAQ (reference sequence). Here the CDR3 DNA reads TGTGCCTGCAGCTTGTCCCTAGCGTCAGATACGCAGTATTTT. It is translated as CACSLSLASDTQYF.

This rearrangement joins TRBV2 to TRBJ2-1, with D maybe TRBD2 (6 bases). Germline CDR1 and CDR2: SNHLY and FYNNEI. Trimming pared 2 bases from V and 0 bases from J, leaving 11 bases between. This CDR3 is built from 16 residues. The CDR3 region is CASSERGGYSYNEQFF. CDR3 nucleotide sequence: TGTGCCAGCAGTGAACGTGGGGGGTACTCCTACAATGAGCAGTTCTTC.

In the case of this clonotype: The junction and the germline gene differ at one end; a read error may be behind it. This chain joins TRBV10-3 and TRBJ1-2; D is uncertain. The germline V gene encodes CDR1 ENHRY and CDR2 SYGVKD. The CDR3 extends over 12 amino acids. The CDR3 DNA is TGTGCCATCAGTGAGTCTGAGGGTGGCTGCACCTTC. Protein: CAISESEGGCTF.

This clonotype was counted once. This chain joins TRBV12-3 or TRBV12-4 and TRBJ2-3; D remains unclear. The CDR3 runs 14 residues. Trimming took off 5 bases at V and 2 bases at J, with 11 bases between the two ends. The CDR3 coding sequence is TGTGCCAGCAGTCCACCCAGGTACACAGATACGCAGTATTTT. Translation: CASSPPRYTDTQYF.

The J gene is TRBJ1-5, the V gene TRBV6-1, with D possibly matching TRBD1 (6 bases). The ends were cut back, 7 bases at V and 0 bases at J, with 13 bases in the middle. The CDR3 runs 15 residues. CDR1 and CDR2 from the germline V gene are MNHNS and SASEGT. DNA of the CDR3: TGTGCCAGCATAGACAGGCTTTATAGCAATCAGCCCCAGCATTTT. As protein: CASIDRLYSNQPQHF.

This clonotype has only a few counts. This rearrangement joins TRBV5-1 to TRBJ1-5; 9 bases line up with TRBD1. Looked up from germline, CDR1 is SGHRS and CDR2 is YFSETQ. The J segment lost 7 bases and the V segment lost 4 bases, leaving 6 bases of the junction unmatched. CDR3 size: 14 residues. The CDR3 region is CASSVGQGDQPQHF. The CDR3 nucleotides read TGCGCCAGCAGCGTGGGACAGGGTGACCAGCCCCAGCATTTT.

This clonotype came up a few times. This sequence joins TRBV29-1 and TRBJ2-4; TRBD2 matches at 10 bases. This CDR3 region has 14 residues. J lost 5 bases, V lost 6 bases, and 7 bases had no gene match. Germline V gene data show CDR1 as SQVTM and CDR2 as ANQGSEA. The CDR3 here is CSVATSGIENIQYF. The CDR3 DNA follows: TGCAGCGTCGCCACTAGCGGGATAGAAAACATTCAGTACTTC.

The chain couples TRBV4-1 to TRBJ2-5; the D is unclear. Germline V gives CDR1 MGHRA, CDR2 YSYEKL. This CDR3 region has 15 residues. V lost 2 bases, J lost 5 bases, and 15 bases lay in between. The CDR3 sequence is CASSQFYGEWETQYF. As DNA, the CDR3 is TGCGCCAGCAGCCAATTTTACGGCGAATGGGAGACCCAGTACTTC.